These 10 T cell receptor beta chains share one sample of origin, sequenced in a study of Graves' ophthalmopathy and Graves' hyperthyroidism. Amplified material comprised TCR beta CDR3 regions derived from RNA transcripts. The first-round RT-PCR employed HTBI primers together with the Qiagen OneStep RT-PCR kit. A multiplex PCR was then performed as the second round. In TCRdb, the multiplex PCR reads were re-called with MiXCR into one record per CDR3 protein. The top ten clones hold around 7% of a sample with 350,000 to 400,000 distinct CDR3 sequences, over 15% of them seen once. The specimen was peripheral blood. The receptors stem from a woman under 30 with stable Graves' hyperthyroidism.

This chain links TRBV20-1 with TRBJ1-5; D may be TRBD1 (5 bases). Trimming removed 0 bases at V and 4 bases at J, with 16 bases between. This CDR3 is built from 16 residues. The germline V gene has CDR1 DFQATT and CDR2 SNEGSKA (reference sequence). This CDR3 is CSARDPGGGANQPQHF. In DNA form, the CDR3 reads TGCAGTGCTAGAGATCCGGGGGGGGGTGCGAATCAGCCCCAGCATTTT.

This clonotype occurred a few times. The chain couples TRBV5-1 to TRBJ2-5; tentative D call: TRBD2 (6 bases). The V gene lost 4 bases and the J gene lost 3 bases, with 13 bases spanning the gap. Germline CDR1 and CDR2: SGHRS and YFSETQ. The CDR3 covers 14 residues. The DNA of the CDR3 is TGCGCCAGCAGCCACCGGGACTCTAAAGAGACCCAGTACTTC. It is translated as CASSHRDSKETQYF.

With regard to this clonotype: A read error may produce the germline difference seen at one junction end. The CDR3 nucleotides read TGTGCCAGCAGTCTGTCCCTTCTAAGCCCTCAGCCCCATCATTTT. Translating it yields CASSLSLLSPQPHHF. V is TRBV6-1 and J is TRBJ1-5; unclear D gene. The length of the CDR3 is 15 residues. Germline V gene data show CDR1 as MNHNS and CDR2 as SASEGT.

This clonotype was observed many times. The rearrangement links TRBV2 to TRBJ1-6; D may be TRBD1 (6 bases). In germline, CDR1 is SNHLY, CDR2 FYNNEI. This CDR3 region has 15 residues. V lost 5 bases, J lost 7 bases, and 15 bases lay in between. In DNA, the CDR3 is TGTGCCAGCAGTATACGTCAGAGGGGGAATTCACCCCTCCACTTT. The encoded protein is CASSIRQRGNSPLHF.

This clonotype occurred many times. The chain has TRBV28 and TRBJ1-2, with D possibly TRBD1 on 6 matching bases. Germline V CDR1 and CDR2: MDHEN, SYDVKM. The CDR3 spans 13 residues. V lost 4 bases to trimming and J lost 7 bases, with 13 bases between them. The CDR3 sequence is CASSSTGHFGYTF. The DNA of the CDR3 is TGTGCCAGCAGTTCAACAGGGCATTTTGGCTACACCTTC.

This clonotype occurred many times. J is TRBJ2-2 and V is TRBV6-1; 10 bases match TRBD2. The CDR3 runs to 14 residues. V lost 7 bases, J lost 6 bases, and 5 bases stayed unmatched. Germline V gene data show CDR1 as MNHNS and CDR2 as SASEGT. The CDR3 is CASKERGGPGELFF. DNA for the CDR3: TGTGCCAGCAAGGAGCGGGGGGGTCCCGGGGAGCTGTTTTTT.

This clonotype was observed at least ten times. The chain is built from TRBV2 and TRBJ1-5; D is possibly TRBD1 (6 bases). The CDR3 consists of 13 residues. Germline V lookup: CDR1 SNHLY, CDR2 FYNNEI. The V end was cut by 6 bases, the J end by 5 bases, with 11 bases between. This CDR3 reads CASRPDRDQPQHF. The CDR3 nucleotides read TGTGCCAGCAGACCGGACAGAGATCAGCCCCAGCATTTT.

The genes are TRBV6-1 and TRBJ2-5, with D perhaps matching TRBD1 or TRBD2 (6 bases each). V lost 5 bases, J lost 5 bases, and 15 bases lay in between. The germline V gene encodes CDR1 MNHNS and CDR2 SASEGT. This CDR3 contains 14 residues. CDR3 nucleotides: TGTGCCAGCAGTCCAATCGGGGGCCGGGAGACCCAGTACTTC. This sequence encodes CASSPIGGRETQYF.

This clonotype was seen at least ten times. The chain recombines TRBV11-1 with TRBJ1-2; no reliable D call. The CDR3 runs to 14 residues. Per the germline V gene, CDR1 is SGHAT and CDR2 is FQDESV (reference sequence). V was shortened by 5 bases and J by 2 bases, with 12 bases between the two germline ends. For the CDR3, the DNA is TGTGCCAGCAGCCACCGGGAGGGAAACTATGGCTACACCTTC. Protein: CASSHREGNYGYTF.

The gene calls are TRBV6-5 and TRBJ1-5; no firm D call. CDR3 size: 14 residues. The V end lost 2 bases, the J end lost 4 bases, and 9 bases lay between the germline ends. Germline V gene sequence: CDR1 MNHEY, CDR2 SVGAGI. The CDR3 coding sequence is TGTGCCAGCAGTTACCCCCGGGAGAATCAGCCCCAGCATTTT. This sequence encodes CASSYPRENQPQHF.